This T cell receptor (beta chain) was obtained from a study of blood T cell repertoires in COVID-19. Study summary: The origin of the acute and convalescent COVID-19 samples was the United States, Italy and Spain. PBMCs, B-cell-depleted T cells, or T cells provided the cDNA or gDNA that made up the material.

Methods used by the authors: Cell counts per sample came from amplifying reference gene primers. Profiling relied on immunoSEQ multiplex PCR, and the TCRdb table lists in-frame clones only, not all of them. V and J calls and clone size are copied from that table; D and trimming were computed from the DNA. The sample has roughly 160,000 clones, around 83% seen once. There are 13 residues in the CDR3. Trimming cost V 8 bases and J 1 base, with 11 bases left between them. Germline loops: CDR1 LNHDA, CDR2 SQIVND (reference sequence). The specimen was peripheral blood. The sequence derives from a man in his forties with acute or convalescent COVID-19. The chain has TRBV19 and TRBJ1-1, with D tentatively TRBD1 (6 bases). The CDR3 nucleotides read TGTGCCAGTCGAGACAGGACGAACACTGAAGCTTTCTTT. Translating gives CASRDRTNTEAFF.